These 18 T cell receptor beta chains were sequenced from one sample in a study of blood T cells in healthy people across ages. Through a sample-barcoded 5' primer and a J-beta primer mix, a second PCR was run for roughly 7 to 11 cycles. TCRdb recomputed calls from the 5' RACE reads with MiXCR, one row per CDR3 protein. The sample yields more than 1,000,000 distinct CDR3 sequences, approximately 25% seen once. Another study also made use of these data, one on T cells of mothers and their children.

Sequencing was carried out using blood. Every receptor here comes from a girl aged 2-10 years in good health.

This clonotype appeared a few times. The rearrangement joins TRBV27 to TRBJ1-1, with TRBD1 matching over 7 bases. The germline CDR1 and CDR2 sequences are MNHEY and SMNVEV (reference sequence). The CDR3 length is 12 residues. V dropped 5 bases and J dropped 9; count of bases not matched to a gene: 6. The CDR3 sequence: CASSQRGLKAFF. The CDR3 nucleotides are TGTGCCAGCAGTCAGAGGGGGCTGAAAGCTTTCTTT.

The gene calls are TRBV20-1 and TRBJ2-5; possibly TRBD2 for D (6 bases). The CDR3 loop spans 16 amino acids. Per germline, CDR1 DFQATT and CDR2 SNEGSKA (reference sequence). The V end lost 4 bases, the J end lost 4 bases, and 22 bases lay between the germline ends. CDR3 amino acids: CSAKPPWVGGRETQYF. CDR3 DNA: TGCAGTGCTAAACCCCCCTGGGTGGGAGGTAGAGAGACCCAGTACTTC.

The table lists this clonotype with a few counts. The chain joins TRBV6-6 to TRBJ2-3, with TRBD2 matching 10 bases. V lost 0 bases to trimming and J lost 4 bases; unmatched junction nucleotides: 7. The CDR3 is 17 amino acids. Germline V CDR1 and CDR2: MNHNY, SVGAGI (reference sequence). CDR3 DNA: TGTGCCAGCAGTTACTCGTCACTAGCGGGAATGGCAGATACGCAGTATTTT. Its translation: CASSYSSLAGMADTQYF.

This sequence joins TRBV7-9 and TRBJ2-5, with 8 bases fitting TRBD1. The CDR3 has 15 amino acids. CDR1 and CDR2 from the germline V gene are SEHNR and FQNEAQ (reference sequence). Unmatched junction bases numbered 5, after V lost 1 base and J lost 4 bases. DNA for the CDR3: TGTGCCAGCAGCTTAGTAGGGACAGGCCTAGAGACCCAGTACTTC. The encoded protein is CASSLVGTGLETQYF.

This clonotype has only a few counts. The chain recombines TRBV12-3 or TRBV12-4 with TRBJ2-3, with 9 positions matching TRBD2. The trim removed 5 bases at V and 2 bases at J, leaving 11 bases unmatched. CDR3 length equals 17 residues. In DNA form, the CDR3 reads TGTGCCAGCAGTCCCGTGGGGCTAGCGGGGACCACAGATACGCAGTATTTT. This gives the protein CASSPVGLAGTTDTQYF.

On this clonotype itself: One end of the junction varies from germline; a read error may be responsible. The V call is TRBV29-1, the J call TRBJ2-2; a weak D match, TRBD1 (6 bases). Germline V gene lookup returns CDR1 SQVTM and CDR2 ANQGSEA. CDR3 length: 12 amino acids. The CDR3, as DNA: TGCAGTCGCCAGGGGAGAAACGGGGAGCCGTTTTTT. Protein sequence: CSRQGRNGEPFF.

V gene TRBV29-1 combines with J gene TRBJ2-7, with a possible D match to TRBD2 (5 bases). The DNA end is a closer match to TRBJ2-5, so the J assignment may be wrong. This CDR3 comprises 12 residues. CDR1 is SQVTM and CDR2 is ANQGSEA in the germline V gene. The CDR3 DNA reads TGCAGCGGTGGGGAGTACCAAGAGACCCAGTACTTC. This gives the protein CSGGEYQETQYF.

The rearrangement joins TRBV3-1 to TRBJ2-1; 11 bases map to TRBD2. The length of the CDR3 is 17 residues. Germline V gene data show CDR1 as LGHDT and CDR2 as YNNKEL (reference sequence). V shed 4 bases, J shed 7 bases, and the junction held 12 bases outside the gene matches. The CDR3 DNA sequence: TGTGCCAGCAGCCTAATCCTAGCGGGAGGCTCGGAGAATGAGCAGTTCTTC. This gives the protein CASSLILAGGSENEQFF.

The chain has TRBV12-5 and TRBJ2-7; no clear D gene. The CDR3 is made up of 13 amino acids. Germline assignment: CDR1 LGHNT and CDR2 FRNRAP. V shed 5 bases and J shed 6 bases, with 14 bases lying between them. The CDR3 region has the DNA TGTGCTAGTGGTCCGTCGTTCAGCCGCGAGCAGTACTTC. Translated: CASGPSFSREQYF.

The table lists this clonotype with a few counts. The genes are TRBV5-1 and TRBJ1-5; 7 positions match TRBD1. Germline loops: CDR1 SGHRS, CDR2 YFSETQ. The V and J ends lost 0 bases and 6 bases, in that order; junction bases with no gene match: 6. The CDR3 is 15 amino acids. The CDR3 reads CASSLGQGGSQPQHF. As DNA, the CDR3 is TGCGCCAGCAGCTTGGGACAGGGAGGGAGTCAGCCCCAGCATTTT. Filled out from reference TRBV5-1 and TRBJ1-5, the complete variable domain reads KAGVTQTPRYLIKTRGQQVTLSCSPISGHRSVSWYQQTPGQGLQFLFEYFSETQRNKGNFPGRFSGRQFSNSRSEMNVSTLELGDSALYLCASSLGQGGSQPQHFGDGTRLSIL.

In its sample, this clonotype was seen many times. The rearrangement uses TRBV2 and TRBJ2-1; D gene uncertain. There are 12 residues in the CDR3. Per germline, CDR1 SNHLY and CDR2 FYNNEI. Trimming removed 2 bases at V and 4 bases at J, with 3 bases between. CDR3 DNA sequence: TGTGCCAGCAGTGAAAGTTACAATGAGCAGTTCTTC. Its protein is CASSESYNEQFF.

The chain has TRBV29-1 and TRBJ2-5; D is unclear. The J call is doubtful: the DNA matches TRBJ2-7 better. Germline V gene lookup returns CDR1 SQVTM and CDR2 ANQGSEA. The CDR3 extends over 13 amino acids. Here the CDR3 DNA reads TGCAGCGGACGAGGTGGGCGGTTCTACGAGCAGTACTTC. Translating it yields CSGRGGRFYEQYF.

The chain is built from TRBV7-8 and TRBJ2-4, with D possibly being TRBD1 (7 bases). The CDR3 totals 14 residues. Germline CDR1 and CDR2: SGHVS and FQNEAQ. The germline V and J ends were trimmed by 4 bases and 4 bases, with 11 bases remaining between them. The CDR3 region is CASSSPGGKNIQYF. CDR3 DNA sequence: TGTGCCAGCAGCTCTCCAGGGGGGAAAAACATTCAGTACTTC.

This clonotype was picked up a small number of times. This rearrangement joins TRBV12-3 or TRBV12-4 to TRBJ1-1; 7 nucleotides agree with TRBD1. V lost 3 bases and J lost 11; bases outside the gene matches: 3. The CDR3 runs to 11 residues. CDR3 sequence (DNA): TGTGCCAGCAGTTTTCAGGGGGACGCTTTCTTT. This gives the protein CASSFQGDAFF.

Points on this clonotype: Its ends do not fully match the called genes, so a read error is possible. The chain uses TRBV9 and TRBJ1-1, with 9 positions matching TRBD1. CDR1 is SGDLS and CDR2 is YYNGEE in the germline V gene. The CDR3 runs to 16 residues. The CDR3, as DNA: TGTGCCAGCAGCGTAGACGGGGGGACAGGGAACACCGAAGCTTTCTTT. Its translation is CASSVDGGTGNTEAFF.

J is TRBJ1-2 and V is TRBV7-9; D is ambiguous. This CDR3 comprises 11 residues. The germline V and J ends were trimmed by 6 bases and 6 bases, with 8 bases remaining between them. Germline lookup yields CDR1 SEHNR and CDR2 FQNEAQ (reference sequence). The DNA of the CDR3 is TGTGCCAGCAGTGGGCCGAATGGCTACACCTTC. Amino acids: CASSGPNGYTF.

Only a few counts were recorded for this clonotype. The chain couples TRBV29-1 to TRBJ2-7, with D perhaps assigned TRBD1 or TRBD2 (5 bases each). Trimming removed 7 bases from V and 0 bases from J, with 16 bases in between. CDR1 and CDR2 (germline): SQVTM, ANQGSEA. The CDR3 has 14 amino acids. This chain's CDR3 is CSATGTVSSYEQYF. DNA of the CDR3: TGCAGCGCCACCGGGACCGTTAGCTCCTACGAGCAGTACTTC.

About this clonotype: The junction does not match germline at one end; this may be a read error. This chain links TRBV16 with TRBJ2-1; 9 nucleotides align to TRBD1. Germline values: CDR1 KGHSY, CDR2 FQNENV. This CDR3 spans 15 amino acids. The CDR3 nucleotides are TGTGCCAGCGGGGGTCCGGGACAGGGCCAAGGTGAGCGGTTCTTC. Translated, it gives CASGGPGQGQGERFF.